A selection of T cell receptor beta chains follows, all from one sample in a study of cytomegalovirus exposure and HLA in healthy donors. Sequencing used immunoSEQ multiplex PCR; TCRdb keeps in-frame clones, though not all of them. The sample lists roughly 100,000 clones, around 75% seen once, with approximately 2.2% in the top ten. Sample: PBMCs. The receptor source for this set is a man between 25 and 39 years old in good health and CMV-seronegative. Both conserved end residues are part of each CDR3.

j_gene,v_gene,CDR3aa
TRBJ2-1,TRBV10-3,CATTTSGRDNEQFF
TRBJ1-2,TRBV11-2,CASSSIQGTGGYTF
TRBJ2-3,TRBV28,CASEDSTDTQYF
TRBJ2-2,TRBV7-3,CASSSTAGGIAGELFF
TRBJ2-7,TRBV29-1,CSVAVSYEQYF
TRBJ2-3,TRBV30,CAWSVSPLGSGGHTDTQYF
TRBJ1-2,TRBV6-5,CASRVDRAPNYGYTF
TRBJ2-5,TRBV28,CASSSNKGLAGGETQYF
TRBJ2-3,TRBV9,CASSVGASGGADTQYF
TRBJ1-5,TRBV5-6,CASSLGGGLSSPQHF
TRBJ1-3,TRBV5-8,CASSLDRNTIYF
TRBJ1-4,TRBV28,CASSPPAGVNEKLFF
TRBJ2-4,TRBV7-2,CASSLKNIQYF
TRBJ1-5,TRBV27,CASSFSSGTVSNQPQHF
TRBJ2-7,TRBV28,CASINSGSDREQYF
TRBJ1-5,TRBV9,CASNPGEGNQPQHF
TRBJ2-2,TRBV29-1,CSVPPGGGTGELFF
TRBJ2-5,TRBV18,CASASTSGGAGQETQYF
TRBJ2-7,TRBV14,CASSQGTGPYYEQYF
TRBJ2-5,TRBV9,CASSSSMGAQETQYF
TRBJ2-7,TRBV4-2,CASSQVLAGPYF
TRBJ2-5,TRBV7-2,CASSLLLAEQETQYF
TRBJ2-7,TRBV6-1,CASSPGLPSNEQYF
TRBJ2-7,TRBV27,CASSLARGVHEQYF